This T cell receptor beta chain was sequenced in a study of blood T cell repertoires in COVID-19. Original data processing: Amplification with reference gene primers provided the estimates of nucleated cell counts. Clones were sequenced by immunoSEQ multiplex PCR, and TCRdb holds only the in-frame ones, with some missing. V and J calls and clone size are given by that table; D and trimming were obtained from the DNA. The data hold 140,000 or so clones, with around 79% observed a single time. CDR1 and CDR2 from the germline V gene are MDHEN and SYDVKM. Trimming cost V 2 bases and J 0 bases, with 14 bases left between them. The CDR3 loop spans 17 amino acids.

Specimen: peripheral blood. This chain links TRBV28 with TRBJ1-5, with a weak D call TRBD1 (6 bases). The receptor comes from a middle-aged man with active or convalescent COVID-19. Written as DNA, the CDR3 is TGTGCCAGCAGTTTAGGACAGAGAGCTCATAGCAATCAGCCCCAGCATTTT. Protein: CASSLGQRAHSNQPQHF. The whole variable domain, filled in from reference TRBV28 and TRBJ1-5, reads DVKVTQSSRYLVKRTGEKVFLECVQDMDHENMFWYRQDPGLGLRLIYFSYDVKMKEKGDIPEGYSVSREKKERFSLILESASTNQTSMYLCASSLGQRAHSNQPQHFGDGTRLSIL.